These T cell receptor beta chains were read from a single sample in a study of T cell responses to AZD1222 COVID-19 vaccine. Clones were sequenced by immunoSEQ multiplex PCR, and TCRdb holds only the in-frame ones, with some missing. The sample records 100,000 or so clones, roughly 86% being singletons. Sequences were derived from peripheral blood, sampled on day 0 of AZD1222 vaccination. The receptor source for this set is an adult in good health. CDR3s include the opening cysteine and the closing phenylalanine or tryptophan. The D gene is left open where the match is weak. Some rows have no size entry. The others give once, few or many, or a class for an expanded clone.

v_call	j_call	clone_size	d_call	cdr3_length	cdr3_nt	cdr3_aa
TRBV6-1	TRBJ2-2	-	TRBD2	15	TGTGCCGGAGCTCGGGGAGGGCTTTACACCGGGGAGCTGTTTTTT	CAGARGGLYTGELFF
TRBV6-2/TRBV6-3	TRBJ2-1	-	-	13	TGTGCCAGCAGTTCGACGGGGGTAAATGAGCAGTTCTTC	CASSSTGVNEQFF
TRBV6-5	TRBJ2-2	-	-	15	TGTGCCAGCCGGTATGGAGTAGTCGATTCCGGGGAGCTGTTTTTT	CASRYGVVDSGELFF
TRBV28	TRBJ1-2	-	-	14	TGTGCCAGCAGTTTATGGGGGGCGGCCTATGGCTACACCTTC	CASSLWGAAYGYTF
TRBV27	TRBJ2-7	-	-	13	TGTGCCAGCAGCCGACTGACGGGGCGGGAACAGTACTTC	CASSRLTGREQYF
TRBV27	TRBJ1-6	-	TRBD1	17	TGTGCCAGCAGGGCCGGGACAGGGAGCTCCTATAATTCACCCCTCCACTTT	CASRAGTGSSYNSPLHF
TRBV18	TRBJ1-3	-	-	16	TGTGCCAGCTCACCTTCGGACAGTGAAGGTGGAAACACCATATATTTT	CASSPSDSEGGNTIYF
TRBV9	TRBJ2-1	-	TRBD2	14	TGTGCCAGCAGCTCCATAGCGGGAGTTAATGAGCAGTTCTTC	CASSSIAGVNEQFF
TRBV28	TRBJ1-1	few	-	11	TGTGCCAGCCTGGGGAACACTGAAGCTTTCTTT	CASLGNTEAFF
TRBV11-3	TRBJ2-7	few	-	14	TGTGCCAGCAGCCCCTGGGAGAGGCCATACGAGCAGTACTTC	CASSPWERPYEQYF
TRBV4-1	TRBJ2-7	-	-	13	TGCGCCAGCAGCCAAGTTGGGAGGTACGAGCAGTACTTC	CASSQVGRYEQYF
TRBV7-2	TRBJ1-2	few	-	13	TGTGCCAGCAGCTCACCGGAACTCTATGGCTACACCTTC	CASSSPELYGYTF
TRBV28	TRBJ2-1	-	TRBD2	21	TGTGCCAGCAGTTTATCACGGGGGACTAGCGGGAGAATGGCCTCCTACAATGAGCAGTTCTTC	CASSLSRGTSGRMASYNEQFF
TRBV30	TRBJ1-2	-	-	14	TGTGCCTTAGGACGGGTAAACGGTAACTATGGCTACACCTTC	CALGRVNGNYGYTF
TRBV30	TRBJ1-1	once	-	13	TGTGCCTGGGTGTGGGGGTCGAACACTGAAGCTTTCTTT	CAWVWGSNTEAFF
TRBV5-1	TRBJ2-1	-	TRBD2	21	TGCGCCATCCCCCTAACAGCGAAACCGGGACTAGCGGGAGGCTCCTACAATGAGCAGTTCTTC	CAIPLTAKPGLAGGSYNEQFF
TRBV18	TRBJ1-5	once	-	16	TGTGCCAGCTCACCGACCGGTACTAATAGCAATCAGCCCCAGCATTTT	CASSPTGTNSNQPQHF
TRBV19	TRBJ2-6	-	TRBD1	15	TGTGCCAGTAGTCCGGACAGGGCTGGGGCCAACGTCCTGACTTTC	CASSPDRAGANVLTF
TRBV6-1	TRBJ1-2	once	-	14	TGTGCCAGCAGTGAAGCGTCGGGTAACTATGGCTACACCTTC	CASSEASGNYGYTF
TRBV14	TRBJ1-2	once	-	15	TGTGCCAGCAGCCAAGGGCAAGGGGCGCGCTATGGCTACACCTTC	CASSQGQGARYGYTF
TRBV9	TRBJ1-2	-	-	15	TGTGCCAGCAGCGTAAATCCTATGACTGGAAATGGCTACACCTTC	CASSVNPMTGNGYTF
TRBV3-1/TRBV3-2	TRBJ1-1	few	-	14	TGTGCCAGCAGCCAAGTATCCGGGAATACTGAAGCTTTCTTT	CASSQVSGNTEAFF
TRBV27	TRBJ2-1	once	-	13	TGTGCCAGCAGTTTATTCGGGAGTTATGAGCAGTTCTTC	CASSLFGSYEQFF
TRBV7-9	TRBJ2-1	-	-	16	TGTGCCAGCAGCTTAGCGCCTAGGGCTTTCTACAATGAGCAGTTCTTC	CASSLAPRAFYNEQFF
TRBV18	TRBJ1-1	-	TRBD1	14	TGTGCCAGCTCAGCGGACAGGGGGAACACTGAAGCTTTCTTT	CASSADRGNTEAFF
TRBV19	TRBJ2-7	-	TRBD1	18	TGTGCCAGTAGTATAACCCCCTGGGGACAGGGTCGCGGCTACGAGCAGTACTTC	CASSITPWGQGRGYEQYF
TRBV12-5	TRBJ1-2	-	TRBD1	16	TGTGCTAGTGGTCCTACAGGGGGCGCCTCTTCGGCTGGCTACACCTTC	CASGPTGGASSAGYTF
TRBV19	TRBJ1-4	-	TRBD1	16	TGTGCCAGTAGTAGGGACAGCTTTGCAACTAATGAAAAACTGTTTTTT	CASSRDSFATNEKLFF
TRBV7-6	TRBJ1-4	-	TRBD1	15	TGTGCCAGCAGCCCATCGACAGGGTCAGCTGAAAAACTGTTTTTT	CASSPSTGSAEKLFF
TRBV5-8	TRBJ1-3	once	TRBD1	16	TGTGCCAGCAGCTACTCCACGACAGGGGTTGGAAACACCATATATTTT	CASSYSTTGVGNTIYF
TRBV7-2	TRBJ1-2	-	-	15	TGTGCCAGCAGCCCCCTGGTCAGAGCTAACTATGGCTACACCTTC	CASSPLVRANYGYTF
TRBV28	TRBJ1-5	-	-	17	TGTGCCAGCAGTTTATCGGCGGAGTGGGTAGGCAATCAGCCCCAGCATTTT	CASSLSAEWVGNQPQHF
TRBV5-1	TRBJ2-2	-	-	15	TGCGCCAGCAGCTTTGACAGAAAGAACACCGGGGAGCTGTTTTTT	CASSFDRKNTGELFF
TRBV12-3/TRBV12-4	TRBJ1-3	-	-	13	TGTGCCAGCAGTGGACAGTTAGGAAACACCATATATTTT	CASSGQLGNTIYF
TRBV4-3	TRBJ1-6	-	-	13	TGCGCCAGCAGCCAGAGAATTAATTCACCCCTCCACTTT	CASSQRINSPLHF
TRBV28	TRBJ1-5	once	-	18	TGTGCCAGCAGTCTCGACTCACCAGGGGTTTATAGCAATCAGCCCCAGCATTTT	CASSLDSPGVYSNQPQHF
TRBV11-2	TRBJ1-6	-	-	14	TGTGCCAGCAGCTTCAGGGGCGTAAATTCACCCCTCCACTTT	CASSFRGVNSPLHF
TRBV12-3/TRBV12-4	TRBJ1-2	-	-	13	TGTGCCAGCTTGGGGGACTCTAACTATGGCTACACCTTC	CASLGDSNYGYTF
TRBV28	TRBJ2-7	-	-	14	TGTGCCAGCAGTTTATTCTCAGAGACCTACGAGCAGTACTTC	CASSLFSETYEQYF
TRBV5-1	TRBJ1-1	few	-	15	TGCGCCAGCAGCCAAAAGGGGGGCATGAACACTGAAGCTTTCTTT	CASSQKGGMNTEAFF
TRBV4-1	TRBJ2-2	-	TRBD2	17	TGCGCCAGCAGCCAAGAAGGCGGGAGGATCCCAACCGGGGAGCTGTTTTTT	CASSQEGGRIPTGELFF
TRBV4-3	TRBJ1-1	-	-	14	TGCGCCAGCAGACTCACCGGGGTGGACACTGAAGCTTTCTTT	CASRLTGVDTEAFF
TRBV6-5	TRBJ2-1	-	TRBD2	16	TGTGCCAGCAGTTATCGTAGCGGGAGTACCTACAATGAGCAGTTCTTC	CASSYRSGSTYNEQFF